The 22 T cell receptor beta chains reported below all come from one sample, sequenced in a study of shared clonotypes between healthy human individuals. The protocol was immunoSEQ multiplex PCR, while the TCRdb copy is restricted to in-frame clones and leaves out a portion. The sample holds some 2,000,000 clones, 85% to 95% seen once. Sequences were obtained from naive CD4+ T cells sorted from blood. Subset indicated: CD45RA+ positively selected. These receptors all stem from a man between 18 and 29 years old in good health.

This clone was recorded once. DNA of the CDR3: TGTGCCAGCAGCTTGGAGGGCAGGGGACTCTACGAGCAGTACTTC. It yields the protein CASSLEGRGLYEQYF. This chain connects TRBV5-6 to TRBJ2-7; tentatively, D is TRBD1 or TRBD2 (6 bases each). Trimming took 0 bases from V and 3 from J, leaving 13 bases between them. The CDR3 is 15 residues long. Germline values: CDR1 SGHDT, CDR2 YYEEEE.

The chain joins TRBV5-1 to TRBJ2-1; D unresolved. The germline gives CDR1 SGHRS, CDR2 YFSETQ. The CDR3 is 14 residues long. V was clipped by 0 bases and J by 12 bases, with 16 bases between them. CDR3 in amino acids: CASSLALGRDGQFF. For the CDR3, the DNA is TGCGCCAGCAGCTTGGCGCTCGGACGCGATGGGCAGTTCTTC.

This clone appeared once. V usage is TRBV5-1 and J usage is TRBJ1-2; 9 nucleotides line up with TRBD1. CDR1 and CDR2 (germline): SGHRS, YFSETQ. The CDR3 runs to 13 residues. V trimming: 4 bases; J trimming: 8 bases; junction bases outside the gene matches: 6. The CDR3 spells CASSGGTGPGYTF. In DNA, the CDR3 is TGCGCCAGCAGCGGTGGGACAGGGCCCGGCTACACCTTC.

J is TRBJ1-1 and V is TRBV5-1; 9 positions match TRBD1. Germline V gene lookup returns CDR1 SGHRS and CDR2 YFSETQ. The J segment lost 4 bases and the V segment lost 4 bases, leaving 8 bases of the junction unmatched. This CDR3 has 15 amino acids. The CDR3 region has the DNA TGCGCCAGCAGCACCCCACAGGGGGCTGGCACTGAAGCTTTCTTT. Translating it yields CASSTPQGAGTEAFF.

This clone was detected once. The CDR3 loop reads CASRDSGRVTDTQYF. The CDR3 nucleotides are TGTGCCAGCAGGGATAGCGGGAGGGTCACAGATACGCAGTATTTT. This rearrangement joins TRBV5-6 to TRBJ2-3, with TRBD2 matching 11 bases. This CDR3 region has 15 residues. V dropped 5 bases and J dropped 2; count of bases not matched to a gene: 4. Germline loops: CDR1 SGHDT, CDR2 YYEEEE.

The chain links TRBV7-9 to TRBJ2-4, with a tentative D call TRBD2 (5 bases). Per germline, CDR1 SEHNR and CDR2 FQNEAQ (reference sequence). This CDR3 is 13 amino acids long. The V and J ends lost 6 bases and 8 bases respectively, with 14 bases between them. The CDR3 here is CASSSKPGDIQYF. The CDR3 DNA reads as TGTGCCAGCAGTTCAAAACCCGGGGACATTCAGTACTTC.

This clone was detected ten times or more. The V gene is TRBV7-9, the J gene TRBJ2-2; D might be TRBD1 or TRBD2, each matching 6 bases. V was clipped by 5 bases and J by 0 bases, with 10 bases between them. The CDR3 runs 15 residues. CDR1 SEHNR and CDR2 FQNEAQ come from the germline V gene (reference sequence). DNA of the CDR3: TGTGCCAGCAGCGGAGGGACATCGAACACCGGGGAGCTGTTTTTT. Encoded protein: CASSGGTSNTGELFF.

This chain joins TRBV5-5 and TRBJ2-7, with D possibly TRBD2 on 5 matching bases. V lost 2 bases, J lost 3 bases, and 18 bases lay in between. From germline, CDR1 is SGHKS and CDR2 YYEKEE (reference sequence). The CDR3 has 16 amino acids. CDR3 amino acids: CASSFPIGAESYEQYF. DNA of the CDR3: TGTGCCAGCAGCTTCCCCATAGGAGCGGAGAGCTACGAGCAGTACTTC. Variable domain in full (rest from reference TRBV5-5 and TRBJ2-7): DAGVTQSPTHLIKTRGQQVTLRCSPISGHKSVSWYQQVLGQGPQFIFQYYEKEERGRGNFPDRFSARQFPNYSSELNVNALLLGDSALYLCASSFPIGAESYEQYFGPGTRLTVT.

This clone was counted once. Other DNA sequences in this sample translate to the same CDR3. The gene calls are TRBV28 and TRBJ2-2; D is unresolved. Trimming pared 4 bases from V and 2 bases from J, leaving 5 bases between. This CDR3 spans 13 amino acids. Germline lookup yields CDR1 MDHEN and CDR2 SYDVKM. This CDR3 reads CASSSPNTGELFF. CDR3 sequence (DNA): TGTGCCAGCAGTTCCCCTAACACCGGGGAGCTGTTTTTT.

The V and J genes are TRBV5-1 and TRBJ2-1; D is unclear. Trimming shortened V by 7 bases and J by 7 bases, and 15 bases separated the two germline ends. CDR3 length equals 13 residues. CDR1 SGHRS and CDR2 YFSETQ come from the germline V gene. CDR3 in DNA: TGCGCCAGCCGGGCGTCGTTTCAGAATGAGCAGTTCTTC. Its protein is CASRASFQNEQFF.

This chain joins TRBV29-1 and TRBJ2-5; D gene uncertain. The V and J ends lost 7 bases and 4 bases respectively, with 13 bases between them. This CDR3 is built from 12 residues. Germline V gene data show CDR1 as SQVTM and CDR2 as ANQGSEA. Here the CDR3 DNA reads TGCAGCGGAGACCCTACGGGAGAGACCCAGTACTTC. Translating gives CSGDPTGETQYF.

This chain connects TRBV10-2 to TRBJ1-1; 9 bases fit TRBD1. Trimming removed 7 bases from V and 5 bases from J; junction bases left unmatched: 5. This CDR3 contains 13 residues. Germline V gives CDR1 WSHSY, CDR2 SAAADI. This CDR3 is CASTQGAWTEAFF. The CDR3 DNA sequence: TGCGCCAGCACACAGGGGGCGTGGACTGAAGCTTTCTTT.

The CDR3 loop reads CASSPIYSAGELFF. CDR3 coding DNA: TGTGCCAGCAGCCCTATATACTCGGCCGGGGAGCTGTTTTTT. The V call is TRBV5-4, the J call TRBJ2-2; D is unresolved. Trimming stripped 4 bases from V and 6 bases from J, with 13 bases between. CDR1 and CDR2 (germline): SGHNT, YYREEE (reference sequence). The CDR3 is 14 amino acids.

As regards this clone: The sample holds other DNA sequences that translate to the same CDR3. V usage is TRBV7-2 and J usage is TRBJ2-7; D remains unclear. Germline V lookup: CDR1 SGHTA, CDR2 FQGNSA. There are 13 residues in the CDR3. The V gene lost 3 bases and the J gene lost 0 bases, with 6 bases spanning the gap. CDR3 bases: TGTGCCAGCAGCTTCGATCCCTCCTACGAGCAGTACTTC. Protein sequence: CASSFDPSYEQYF.

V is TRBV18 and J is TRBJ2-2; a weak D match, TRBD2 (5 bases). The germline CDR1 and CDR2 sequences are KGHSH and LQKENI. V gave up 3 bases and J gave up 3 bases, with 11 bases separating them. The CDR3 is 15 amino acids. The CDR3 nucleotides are TGTGCCAGCTCACCGCCAAGCGGTGACACCGGGGAGCTGTTTTTT. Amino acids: CASSPPSGDTGELFF.

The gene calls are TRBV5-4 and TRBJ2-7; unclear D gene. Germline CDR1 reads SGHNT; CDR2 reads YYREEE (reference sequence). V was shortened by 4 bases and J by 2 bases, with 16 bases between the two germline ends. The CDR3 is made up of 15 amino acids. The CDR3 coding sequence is TGTGCCAGCAGCCCCGGTCCCCCGGCGACCTACGAGCAGTACTTC. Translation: CASSPGPPATYEQYF.

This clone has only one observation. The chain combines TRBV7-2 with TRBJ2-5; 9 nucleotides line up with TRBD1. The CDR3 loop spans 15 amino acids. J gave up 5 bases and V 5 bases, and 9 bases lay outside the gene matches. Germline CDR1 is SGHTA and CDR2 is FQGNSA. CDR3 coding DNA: TGTGCCAGCAGCGCGGACAGGGGCTCAGTCGAGACCCAGTACTTC. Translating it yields CASSADRGSVETQYF.

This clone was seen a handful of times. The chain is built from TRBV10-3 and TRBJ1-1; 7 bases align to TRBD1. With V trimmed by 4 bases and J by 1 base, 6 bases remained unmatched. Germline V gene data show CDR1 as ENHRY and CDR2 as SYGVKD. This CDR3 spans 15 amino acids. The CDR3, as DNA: TGTGCCATCAGTGGGACAGGCGGAACGAACACTGAAGCTTTCTTT. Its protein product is CAISGTGGTNTEAFF.

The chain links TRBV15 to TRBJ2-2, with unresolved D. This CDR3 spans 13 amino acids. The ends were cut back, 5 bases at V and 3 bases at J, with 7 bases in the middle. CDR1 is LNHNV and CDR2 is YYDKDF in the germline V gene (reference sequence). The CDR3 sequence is CATSVGDTGELFF. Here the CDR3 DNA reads TGTGCCACCAGCGTTGGAGACACCGGGGAGCTGTTTTTT. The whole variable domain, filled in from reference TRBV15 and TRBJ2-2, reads DAMVIQNPRYQVTQFGKPVTLSCSQTLNHNVMYWYQQKSSQAPKLLFHYYDKDFNNEADTPDNFQSRRPNTSFCFLDIRSPGLGDTAMYLCATSVGDTGELFFGEGSRLTVL.

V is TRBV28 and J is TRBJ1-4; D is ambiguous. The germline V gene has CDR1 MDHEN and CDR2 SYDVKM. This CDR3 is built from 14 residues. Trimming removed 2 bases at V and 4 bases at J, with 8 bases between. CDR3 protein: CASSLLSFNEKLFF. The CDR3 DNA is TGTGCCAGCAGTTTACTCAGCTTTAATGAAAAACTGTTTTTT.

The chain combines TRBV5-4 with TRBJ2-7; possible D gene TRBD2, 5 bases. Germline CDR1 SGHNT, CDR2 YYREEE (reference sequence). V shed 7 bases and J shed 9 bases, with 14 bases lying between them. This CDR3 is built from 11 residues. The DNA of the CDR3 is TGTGCCAGCGGTTCGGGGTACTTGCAGTACTTC. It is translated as CASGSGYLQYF.

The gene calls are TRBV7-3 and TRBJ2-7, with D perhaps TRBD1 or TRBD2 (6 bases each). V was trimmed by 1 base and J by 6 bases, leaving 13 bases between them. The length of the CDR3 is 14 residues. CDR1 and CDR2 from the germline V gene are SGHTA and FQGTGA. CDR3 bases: TGTGCCAGCAGCTTAATCCCGGGGGCCGTCGAGCAGTACTTC. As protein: CASSLIPGAVEQYF. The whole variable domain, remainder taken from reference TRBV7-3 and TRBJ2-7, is GAGVSQTPSNKVTEKGKYVELRCDPISGHTALYWYRQSLGQGPEFLIYFQGTGAADDSGLPNDRFFAVRPEGSVSTLKIQRTERGDSAVYLCASSLIPGAVEQYFGPGTRLTVT.